This T cell receptor (beta chain) was captured in a study of shared clonotypes between healthy human individuals. Study-level information: Contributing individuals were two females and a few males aged 18 to 49.

Assay: immunoSEQ multiplex PCR; the TCRdb copy retains only in-frame clones and omits some. The table records over a million clones, 78% of them present only once. CD4+ cells yielded CD45RA+ naive and CD45RA-negative memory subsets. The ends were cut back, 7 bases at V and 5 bases at J, with 14 bases in the middle. The CDR3 extends over 13 amino acids. Germline V gene sequence: CDR1 SGHVS, CDR2 FNYEAQ. Study-wide points: Generation probability values for non-shared clonotypes were lower than those for clonotypes shared by all four donors. Among donors, clonotype sharing was expected to be affected by sequencing depth.

Comment on this clone: Its specificity is not known.

This TCR was sampled from a man aged 18 to 29 in good health. Some clones in this sample may be carry-over from other donors' samples. Sequencing was performed on memory CD4+ T cells from PBMCs. The sample's subset: CD45RA-negative fraction. The chain is built from TRBV7-6 and TRBJ2-5; a weak D match, TRBD1 (5 bases). The CDR3 DNA sequence: TGTGCCAGCACTATGCTGGGGCCGGAGACCCAGTACTTC. Encoded protein: CASTMLGPETQYF.